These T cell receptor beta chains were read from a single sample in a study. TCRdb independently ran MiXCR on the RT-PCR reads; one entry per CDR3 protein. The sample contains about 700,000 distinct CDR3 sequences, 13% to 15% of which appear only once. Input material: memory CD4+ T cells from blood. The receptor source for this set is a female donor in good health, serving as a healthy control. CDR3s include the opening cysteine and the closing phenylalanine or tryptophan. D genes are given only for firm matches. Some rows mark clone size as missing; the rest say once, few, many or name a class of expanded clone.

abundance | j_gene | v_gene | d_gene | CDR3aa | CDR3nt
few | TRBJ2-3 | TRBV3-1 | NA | CASSPNRGSTDTQYF | TGTGCCAGCAGCCCGAATCGAGGGAGCACAGATACGCAGTATTTT
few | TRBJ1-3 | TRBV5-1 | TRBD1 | CASSRMGTAGNTIYF | TGCGCCAGCAGCCGAATGGGGACAGCCGGAAACACCATATATTTT
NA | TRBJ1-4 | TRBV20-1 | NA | CSARVGTEKLFF | TGCAGTGCTAGAGTGGGGACCGAAAAACTGTTTTTT
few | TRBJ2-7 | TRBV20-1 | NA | CSARVAEGGLGEQYF | TGCAGTGCTAGAGTCGCAGAGGGGGGTCTGGGAGAGCAGTACTTC
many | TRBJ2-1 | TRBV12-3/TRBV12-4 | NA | CASSLGANEQFF | TGTGCCAGCAGTTTAGGAGCCAATGAGCAGTTCTTC
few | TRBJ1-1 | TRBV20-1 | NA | CSARDLRSTEAFF | TGCAGTGCTAGAGATCTCAGGAGCACTGAAGCTTTCTTT
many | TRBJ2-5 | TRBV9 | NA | CASSVYGLIEETQYF | TGTGCCAGCAGCGTATACGGACTAATCGAAGAGACCCAGTACTTC
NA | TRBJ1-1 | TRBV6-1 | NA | CASDKEGGTEAFF | TGTGCCAGCGACAAGGAAGGGGGCACTGAAGCTTTCTTT
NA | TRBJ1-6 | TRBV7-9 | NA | CASSLATGSSSYNSPLHF | TGTGCCAGCAGCTTAGCCACTGGTTCCAGCTCCTATAATTCACCCCTCCACTTT
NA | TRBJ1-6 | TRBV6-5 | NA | CASSYVFGGSSNSPLHF | TGTGCCAGCAGTTACGTTTTTGGGGGCTCCTCAAATTCACCCCTCCACTTT
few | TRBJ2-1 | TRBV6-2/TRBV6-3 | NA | CASAFGNEQFF | TGTGCCAGCGCGTTTGGCAATGAGCAGTTCTTC
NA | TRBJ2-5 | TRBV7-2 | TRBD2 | CASSLALTSGSGETQYF | TGTGCCAGCAGCTTAGCCCTGACTAGCGGGAGCGGAGAGACCCAGTACTTC
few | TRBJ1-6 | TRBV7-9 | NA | CASSYAGSRDSPLHF | TGTGCCAGCAGCTACGCAGGGAGTAGGGATTCACCCCTCCACTTT
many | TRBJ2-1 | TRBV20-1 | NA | CSARDLANEQFF | TGCAGTGCTAGGGATCTAGCTAATGAGCAGTTCTTC
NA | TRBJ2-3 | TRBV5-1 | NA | CASSLGAVDDTQYF | TGCGCCAGCAGCTTGGGGGCGGTAGACGATACGCAGTATTTT
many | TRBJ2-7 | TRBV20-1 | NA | CSARKKGGHHEQYF | TGCAGTGCTAGAAAGAAAGGAGGTCACCACGAGCAGTACTTC
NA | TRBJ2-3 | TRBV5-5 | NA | CASSLREGTDTQYF | TGTGCCAGCAGCCTGAGGGAGGGCACAGATACGCAGTATTTT
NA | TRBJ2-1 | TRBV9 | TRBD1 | CASSMGQGAVNEQFF | TGTGCCAGCAGCATGGGACAGGGGGCTGTCAATGAGCAGTTCTTC
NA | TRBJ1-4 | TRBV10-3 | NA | CAISESGREKLFF | TGTGCCATCAGTGAGTCAGGGAGGGAAAAACTGTTTTTT
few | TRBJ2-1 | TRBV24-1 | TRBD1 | CATSATGTGDSAEQFF | TGTGCCACCAGTGCAACCGGGACAGGGGACTCAGCTGAGCAGTTCTTC
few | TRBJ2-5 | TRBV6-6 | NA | CASSYPRPQETQYF | TGTGCCAGCAGTTACCCGCGGCCTCAAGAGACCCAGTACTTC
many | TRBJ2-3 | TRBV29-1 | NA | CSVKWDTDTQYF | TGCAGCGTTAAGTGGGACACAGATACGCAGTATTTT
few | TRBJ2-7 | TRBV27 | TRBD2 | CASSFSIRGKRDSYEQYF | TGTGCCAGCAGTTTCTCTATACGGGGGAAGCGGGACTCCTACGAGCAGTACTTC
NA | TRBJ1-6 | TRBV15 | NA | CATSRGGEDSPLHF | TGTGCCACCAGCCGGGGAGGGGAGGATTCACCCCTCCACTTT
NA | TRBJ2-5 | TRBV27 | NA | CASSPVAAGITQYF | TGTGCCAGCAGTCCCGTTGCCGCAGGAATTACCCAGTACTTC
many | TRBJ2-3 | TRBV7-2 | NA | CASRGPDRAQYF | TGTGCCAGCCGGGGGCCCGATAGGGCGCAGTATTTT
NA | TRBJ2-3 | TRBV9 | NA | CASSVGWVAARAADTQYF | TGTGCCAGCAGCGTGGGATGGGTAGCGGCTAGAGCCGCAGATACGCAGTATTTT
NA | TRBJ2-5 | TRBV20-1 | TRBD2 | CSAPGLAVETQYF | TGCAGTGCTCCTGGACTAGCGGTTGAGACCCAGTACTTC
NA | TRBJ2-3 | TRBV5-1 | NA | CASRPPTGSTDTQYF | TGCGCCAGCAGACCACCGACAGGAAGCACAGATACGCAGTATTTT
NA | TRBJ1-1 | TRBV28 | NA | CASRLGEAFF | TGTGCCAGCAGGTTAGGAGAAGCTTTCTTT
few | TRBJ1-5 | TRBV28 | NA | CASSSAQGGQPQHF | TGTGCCAGCAGCTCCGCCCAGGGCGGCCAGCCCCAGCATTTT
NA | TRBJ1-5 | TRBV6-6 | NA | CASSTEGRGQPQHF | TGTGCCAGCAGTACAGAGGGGAGGGGACAGCCCCAGCATTTT
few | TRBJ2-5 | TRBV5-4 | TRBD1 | CASSADRGKETQYF | TGTGCCAGCAGCGCCGACAGGGGGAAAGAGACCCAGTACTTC
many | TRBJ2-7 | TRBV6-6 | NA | CASRAPGESGTYEQYF | TGTGCCAGCAGGGCCCCGGGGGAGTCCGGCACCTACGAGCAGTACTTC
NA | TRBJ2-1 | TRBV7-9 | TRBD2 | CASSLSRTSGPYNEQFF | TGTGCCAGCAGCCTAAGCCGGACTAGCGGCCCTTACAATGAGCAGTTCTTC
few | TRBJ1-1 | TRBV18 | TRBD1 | CASGQGNGVTEAFF | TGTGCCAGCGGACAGGGCAATGGGGTCACTGAAGCTTTCTTT
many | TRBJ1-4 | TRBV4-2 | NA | CASSQDLQVNEKLFF | TGTGCCAGCAGCCAAGACCTACAGGTTAATGAAAAACTGTTTTTT
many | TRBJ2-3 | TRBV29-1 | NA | CSVPRDSPSYTDTQYF | TGCAGCGTCCCCCGGGACTCCCCATCTTACACAGATACGCAGTATTTT
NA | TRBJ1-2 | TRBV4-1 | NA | CASSQEEFVGYGYTF | TGCGCCAGCAGCCAAGAAGAATTCGTTGGCTATGGCTACACCTTC
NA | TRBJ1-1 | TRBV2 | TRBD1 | CASSGQGMDTEAFF | TGTGCCAGCAGTGGACAGGGTATGGACACTGAAGCTTTCTTT
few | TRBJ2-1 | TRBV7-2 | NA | CASSFSANEQFF | TGTGCCAGCAGCTTTTCAGCGAATGAGCAGTTCTTC
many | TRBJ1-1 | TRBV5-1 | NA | CASSLEDGDTEAFF | TGCGCCAGCAGCTTGGAAGACGGGGACACTGAAGCTTTCTTT